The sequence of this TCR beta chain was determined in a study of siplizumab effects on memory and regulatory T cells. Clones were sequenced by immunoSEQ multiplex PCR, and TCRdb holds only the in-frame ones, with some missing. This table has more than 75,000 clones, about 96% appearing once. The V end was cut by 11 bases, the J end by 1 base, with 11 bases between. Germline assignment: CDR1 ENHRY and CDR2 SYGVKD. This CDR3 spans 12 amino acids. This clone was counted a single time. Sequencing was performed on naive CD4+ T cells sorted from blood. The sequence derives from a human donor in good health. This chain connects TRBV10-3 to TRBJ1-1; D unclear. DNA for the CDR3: TGTGCCGCCCTATCAGGGAACACTGAAGCTTTCTTT. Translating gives CAALSGNTEAFF.